This T cell receptor beta chain derives from a study of T cell responses to AZD1222 COVID-19 vaccine. Findings and limits, study-wide: The donor group comprised mostly white British people and more females; the analysis possibly underestimated clonal diversity.

This clone was seen once. As yet, its antigen is unknown. Sequencing used immunoSEQ multiplex PCR; TCRdb keeps in-frame clones, though not all of them. This sample carries roughly 80,000 clones, 90% of them seen once, and the ten largest clones take roughly 5%. Per the germline V gene, CDR1 is MNHEY and CDR2 is SVGEGT. V was clipped by 6 bases and J by 5 bases; unmatched bases: 8. The CDR3 length is 15 residues. The chain joins TRBV6-2 or TRBV6-3 to TRBJ2-1, with 9 bases matching TRBD2. This clonotype originated in an adult who received the AZD1222 COVID-19 vaccine. Sequencing was performed on peripheral blood, taken 28 days after the second AZD1222 dose. The CDR3 protein is CASSSLAGRDNEQFF. The CDR3 DNA reads TGTGCCAGCAGCAGCCTAGCGGGGAGAGACAATGAGCAGTTCTTC.